This entry lists 25 T cell receptor beta chains sequenced from one sample in a study of glioma-infiltrating T cells after dendritic cell vaccination. The protocol was immunoSEQ multiplex PCR, while the TCRdb copy is restricted to in-frame clones and leaves out a portion. This table holds about 38,000 clones, approximately 80% found once. The sample was blood, taken before dendritic cell vaccination. The receptors shown here come from a human donor with glioblastoma.

The CDR3 is CASRPPSSGANVLTF. The CDR3, as DNA: TGTGCCTCCCGCCCCCCCAGCTCTGGGGCCAACGTCCTGACTTTC. The chain couples TRBV19 to TRBJ2-6; D gene ambiguous. This CDR3 contains 15 residues. From germline, CDR1 is LNHDA and CDR2 SQIVND (reference sequence). V gave up 11 bases and J gave up 0 bases, with 14 bases separating them.

The rearrangement joins TRBV15 to TRBJ2-2, with a weak D call TRBD1 (6 bases). This CDR3 contains 18 residues. V lost 7 bases and J 4 bases, leaving 25 bases between the germline ends. Germline V gene lookup returns CDR1 LNHNV and CDR2 YYDKDF (reference sequence). The CDR3 sequence is CATKQNRDTLGVTGELFF. CDR3 nucleotides: TGTGCCACCAAACAAAACCGGGACACCTTGGGGGTCACCGGGGAGCTGTTTTTT.

The rearrangement uses TRBV14 and TRBJ2-3, with D tentatively TRBD2 (7 bases). Germline V CDR1 and CDR2: SGHDN, FVKESK. The CDR3 extends over 16 amino acids. The V gene lost 1 base and the J gene lost 4 bases, with 15 bases spanning the gap. The CDR3 DNA sequence: TGTGCCAGCAGCCAAGCTTGGGGGGGCGGCGCAGATACGCAGTATTTT. Residues: CASSQAWGGGADTQYF.

The chain couples TRBV25-1 to TRBJ1-4; 7 nucleotides match TRBD1. Losses at the gene ends were 4 bases for V and 5 bases for J; bases not matched to a gene: 7. This CDR3 is 15 amino acids long. The V gene's germline CDR1 is MGHDK and CDR2 SYGVNS. The CDR3 DNA is TGTGCCAGCAGTGGAAGACAGGGACCGAATGAAAAACTGTTTTTT. Its protein product is CASSGRQGPNEKLFF. The complete variable domain, with remaining parts taken from reference TRBV25-1 and TRBJ1-4, reads EADIYQTPRYLVIGTGKKITLECSQTMGHDKMYWYQQDPGMELHLIHYSYGVNSTEKGDLSSESTVSRIRTEHFPLTLESARPSHTSQYLCASSGRQGPNEKLFFGSGTQLSVL.

The chain recombines TRBV4-2 with TRBJ1-5; D is uncertain. Germline values: CDR1 LGHNA, CDR2 YNFKEQ. The CDR3 sequence is 14 residues long. Trimming stripped 0 bases from V and 3 bases from J, with 6 bases between. The CDR3 reads CASSQESYNQPQHF. DNA of the CDR3: TGTGCCAGCAGCCAAGAGTCGTACAATCAGCCCCAGCATTTT.

V and J are TRBV10-1 and TRBJ1-3; no definite D call. The CDR3 is 14 residues long. Germline V gene lookup returns CDR1 WNHNN and CDR2 SYGVQD (reference sequence). Trimming stripped 7 bases from V and 0 bases from J, with 10 bases between. The CDR3 region is CASKLPHSGNTIYF. The CDR3 bases are TGCGCCAGCAAGCTGCCCCACTCTGGAAACACCATATATTTT.

This chain links TRBV7-2 with TRBJ2-3; 8 bases agree with TRBD2. Germline-derived CDR1 and CDR2 are SGHTA and FQGNSA. J was trimmed by 6 bases and V by 3 bases; bases with no gene match: 8. This CDR3 comprises 15 residues. The CDR3 sequence: CASSFYGGGADTQYF. The CDR3 DNA sequence: TGTGCCAGCAGCTTCTACGGGGGGGGCGCCGATACGCAGTATTTT.

This clone was counted only a few times. The J gene is TRBJ1-5, the V gene TRBV27; maybe TRBD1 (5 bases). CDR1 is MNHEY and CDR2 is SMNVEV in the germline V gene (reference sequence). The V and J ends lost 3 bases and 6 bases respectively, with 24 bases between them. CDR3 length: 18 amino acids. This chain's CDR3 is CASSFGSPRGPGGQPQHF. The CDR3 DNA reads as TGTGCCAGCAGTTTTGGGTCACCTAGGGGCCCCGGTGGTCAGCCCCAGCATTTT.

The chain links TRBV25-1 to TRBJ2-7; 11 bases are a match to TRBD1. CDR3 length: 18 amino acids. V dropped 3 bases and J dropped 3; count of bases not matched to a gene: 13. CDR1 and CDR2 (germline): MGHDK, SYGVNS. The CDR3 DNA reads as TGTGCCAGCAGTGACTCTAAGGACAGGGGGCGATTTTACTACGAGCAGTACTTC. As protein: CASSDSKDRGRFYYEQYF.

The V gene is TRBV4-2, the J gene TRBJ2-1; D gene ambiguous. Trimming removed 2 bases from V and 0 bases from J, with 11 bases in between. Germline V gives CDR1 LGHNA, CDR2 YNFKEQ. The CDR3 totals 16 residues. The CDR3 coding sequence is TGTGCCAGCAGCCAACCAACTTCCCGCTCCTACAATGAGCAGTTCTTC. Translated: CASSQPTSRSYNEQFF.

The J gene is TRBJ2-1, the V gene TRBV7-9; D perhaps matches TRBD2 (7 bases). The CDR3 is made up of 12 amino acids. Germline CDR1 is SEHNR and CDR2 is FQNEAQ (reference sequence). The CDR3 DNA follows: TGTGCGGTAGGGGGGGGCCTGAATGAGCAGTTCTTC. The encoded protein is CAVGGGLNEQFF. The entire variable domain, with the rest obtained from reference TRBV7-9 and TRBJ2-1, is as follows: DTGVSQNPRHKITKRGQNVTFRCDPISEHNRLYWYRQTLGQGPEFLTYFQNEAQLEKSRLLSDRFSAERPKGSFSTLEIQRTEQGDSAMYLCAVGGGLNEQFFGPGTRLTVL.

The chain recombines TRBV11-3 with TRBJ2-7; TRBD2 aligns across 7 bases. Looked up from germline, CDR1 is SGHNT and CDR2 is YENEEA. CDR3 size: 14 residues. J lost 3 bases, V lost 4 bases, and 6 bases had no gene match. CDR3 sequence (DNA): TGTGCCAGCAGCTCAAGAGCGGGACTCTACGAGCAGTACTTC. Translated, it gives CASSSRAGLYEQYF. The whole variable domain, filled in from reference TRBV11-3 and TRBJ2-7, reads EAGVVQSPRYKIIEKKQPVAFWCNPISGHNTLYWYLQNLGQGPELLIRYENEEAVDDSQLPKDRFSAERLKGVDSTLKIQPAELGDSAVYLCASSSRAGLYEQYFGPGTRLTVT.

The rearrangement uses TRBV6-6 and TRBJ2-3; D is undetermined. From germline, CDR1 is MNHNY and CDR2 SVGAGI (reference sequence). CDR3 length: 16 amino acids. Trimming shortened V by 3 bases and J by 2 bases, and 15 bases separated the two germline ends. CDR3 in amino acids: CASSYGRSLTTDTQYF. CDR3 sequence (DNA): TGTGCCAGCAGTTATGGTCGTTCACTTACCACAGATACGCAGTATTTT.

With regard to this clone: In the same sample, other DNA sequences code for this CDR3. V gene TRBV6-5 combines with J gene TRBJ1-2; 8 nucleotides match TRBD1. Germline CDR1 reads MNHEY; CDR2 reads SVGAGI. V dropped 2 bases and J dropped 5; count of bases not matched to a gene: 10. The CDR3 is 16 residues long. This CDR3 reads CASSYVRTGGGYGYTF. The CDR3 coding sequence is TGTGCCAGCAGTTACGTGCGCACAGGGGGGGGGTATGGCTACACCTTC.

This clone was counted between two and nine times. This sequence joins TRBV6-1 and TRBJ2-3; D perhaps matches TRBD2 (5 bases). CDR3 length: 12 amino acids. Between the trimmed V and J ends, which lost 11 bases and 1 base, there was a span of 10 bases. Per the germline V gene, CDR1 is MNHNS and CDR2 is SASEGT. The chain's CDR3 is CAGRRGTDTQYF. In nucleotides, the CDR3 is TGTGCCGGACGGCGGGGCACAGATACGCAGTATTTT.

This chain connects TRBV28 to TRBJ2-3, with D possibly TRBD2 on 6 matching bases. With 5 bases removed from V and 3 bases from J, the gap between germline ends came to 18 bases. CDR3 length: 16 amino acids. Germline CDR1 and CDR2: MDHEN and SYDVKM. CDR3 nucleotide sequence: TGTGCCAGCAGTCCCCCGGGGGTGGGGGAGACAGATACGCAGTATTTT. This encodes CASSPPGVGETDTQYF.

The chain employs TRBV5-5 and TRBJ1-1; a possible D gene is TRBD1 (6 bases). V shed 4 bases and J shed 1 base, with 20 bases lying between them. CDR1 is SGHKS and CDR2 is YYEKEE in the germline V gene (reference sequence). This CDR3 is 17 amino acids long. The CDR3 DNA reads TGTGCCAGCAGCCAAACGGCAGGGGTAGGATCGAACACTGAAGCTTTCTTT. Protein product: CASSQTAGVGSNTEAFF.

The V call is TRBV7-6, the J call TRBJ2-2; 8 nucleotides agree with TRBD2. The CDR3 loop spans 15 amino acids. V lost 7 bases, J lost 6 bases, and 10 bases stayed unmatched. The germline CDR1 and CDR2 sequences are SGHVS and FNYEAQ. The CDR3: CASKPARGAAGELFF. CDR3 nucleotide sequence: TGTGCCAGCAAACCGGCGCGGGGGGCCGCCGGGGAGCTGTTTTTT.

The chain combines TRBV5-1 with TRBJ1-6; 8 bases match TRBD1. This CDR3 is 16 amino acids long. Germline loops: CDR1 SGHRS, CDR2 YFSETQ. The J segment lost 9 bases and the V segment lost 2 bases, leaving 10 bases of the junction unmatched. The CDR3 DNA follows: TGCGCCAGCAGCTTCCAACCAGGACAGGGTCCTTCACCCCTCCACTTT. The encoded protein is CASSFQPGQGPSPLHF. Combining the CDR3 with reference TRBV5-1 and TRBJ1-6 gives the whole variable domain KAGVTQTPRYLIKTRGQQVTLSCSPISGHRSVSWYQQTPGQGLQFLFEYFSETQRNKGNFPGRFSGRQFSNSRSEMNVSTLELGDSALYLCASSFQPGQGPSPLHFGNGTRLTVT.

This clone was seen just once. The chain is built from TRBV7-9 and TRBJ1-2; 7 bases agree with TRBD1. The CDR3 is 16 residues long. Germline V gene data show CDR1 as SEHNR and CDR2 as FQNEAQ (reference sequence). V trimming: 1 base; J trimming: 4 bases; junction bases outside the gene matches: 9. CDR3 sequence reads: CASSLGAGGGGYGYTF. The CDR3 coding sequence is TGTGCCAGCAGCTTAGGGGCTGGAGGGGGCGGCTATGGCTACACCTTC.

The chain employs TRBV21-1 and TRBJ1-2; TRBD1, the table's D call, was not compared with the DNA. TRBV21-1 is termed a pseudogene. The CDR3 is 16 amino acids. CDR3 protein: CASSKDRGGSNYGYTF. The CDR3 DNA reads as TGTGCCAGCAGCAAAGATCGAGGGGGATCTAACTATGGCTACACCTTC.

This chain joins TRBV2 and TRBJ1-1, with TRBD1 as a possible D gene (5 bases). CDR1 is SNHLY and CDR2 is FYNNEI in the germline V gene. There are 15 residues in the CDR3. The V end was cut by 6 bases, the J end by 6 bases, with 20 bases between. This CDR3 is CASRNQGLTVSEAFF. DNA for the CDR3: TGTGCCAGCAGGAATCAGGGCCTCACGGTCTCTGAAGCTTTCTTT.

This clone was recorded only once. The chain has TRBV7-2 and TRBJ1-1, with 8 bases aligning to TRBD1. The germline V gene has CDR1 SGHTA and CDR2 FQGNSA. CDR3 size: 17 residues. V trimming: 1 base; J trimming: 5 bases; junction bases outside the gene matches: 12. The CDR3, as DNA: TGTGCCAGCAGCTTAGTAGGTAGAGTCAGGGGGCGGACTGAAGCTTTCTTT. It is translated as CASSLVGRVRGRTEAFF.

The chain employs TRBV6-1 and TRBJ2-1, with D possibly matching TRBD2 (5 bases). Between the trimmed V and J ends, which lost 7 bases and 1 base, there was a span of 11 bases. Germline CDR1 reads MNHNS; CDR2 reads SASEGT. The CDR3 is 14 residues long. The CDR3 DNA reads TGTGCCAGCAACCCGGACTGGTCCTACAATGAGCAGTTCTTC. Its translation: CASNPDWSYNEQFF.

The J gene is TRBJ1-1, the V gene TRBV6-1; D is possibly TRBD1 (5 bases). This CDR3 is built from 15 residues. The V gene's germline CDR1 is MNHNS and CDR2 SASEGT. With 1 base removed from V and 4 bases from J, the gap between germline ends came to 13 bases. CDR3 loop: CASSEDSRGGTEAFF. In DNA, the CDR3 is TGTGCCAGCAGTGAAGATTCTCGGGGGGGCACTGAAGCTTTCTTT.